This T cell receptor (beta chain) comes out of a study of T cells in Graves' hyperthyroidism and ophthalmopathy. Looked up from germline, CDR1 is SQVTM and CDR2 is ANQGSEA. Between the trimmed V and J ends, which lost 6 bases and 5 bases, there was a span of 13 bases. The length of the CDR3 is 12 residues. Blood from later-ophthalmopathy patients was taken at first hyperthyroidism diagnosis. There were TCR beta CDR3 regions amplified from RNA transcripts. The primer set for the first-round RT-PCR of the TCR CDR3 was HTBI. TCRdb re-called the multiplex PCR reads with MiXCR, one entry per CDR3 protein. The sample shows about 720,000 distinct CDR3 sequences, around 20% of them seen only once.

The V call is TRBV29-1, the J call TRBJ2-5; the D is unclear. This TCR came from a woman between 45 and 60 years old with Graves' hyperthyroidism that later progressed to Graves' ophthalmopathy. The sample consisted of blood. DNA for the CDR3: TGCAGCGTGGAGAAGTCGGGCGAGACCCAGTACTTC. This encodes CSVEKSGETQYF.